This T cell receptor beta chain was profiled in a study of T cell changes during pregnancy in multiple sclerosis. The length of the CDR3 is 14 residues. Trimming removed 5 bases from V and 3 bases from J; junction bases left unmatched: 4. CDR1 and CDR2 from the germline V gene are MNHEY and SMNVEV (reference sequence). This table comes from immunoSEQ multiplex PCR, and its TCRdb copy is limited to in-frame clones, with some not included. In the table there are about 68,000 clones, under 95% of which are singletons. The sequencing here drew on peripheral blood, taken in the second trimester of pregnancy. The J gene is TRBJ1-2, the V gene TRBV27; 9 bases line up with TRBD1. The clonotype originates from a female donor with multiple sclerosis, enrolled in a pregnancy study. CDR3 region: CASSLDRGDYGYTF. As DNA, the CDR3 is TGTGCCAGCAGTCTCGACAGGGGGGACTATGGCTACACCTTC.